A single sample is the source of the 7 T cell receptor beta chains below, sequenced in a study of T cell responses to AZD1222 COVID-19 vaccine. Generated by immunoSEQ multiplex PCR, the TCRdb table keeps only in-frame clones and is missing some. The sample has some 140,000 clones; 92% are singletons. Material: peripheral blood, obtained on day 0 of AZD1222 vaccination. The source of these receptors is an adult in good health.

The chain joins TRBV6-5 to TRBJ2-7, with D possibly TRBD2 on 5 matching bases. Germline CDR1 is MNHEY and CDR2 is SVGAGI. V lost 0 bases to trimming and J lost 2 bases, with 11 bases between them. The CDR3 extends over 15 amino acids. The CDR3 is CASSYSGGHTYEQYF. The CDR3 nucleotides are TGTGCCAGCAGTTACTCCGGCGGGCATACCTACGAGCAGTACTTC.

The gene calls are TRBV6-5 and TRBJ1-1; D remains unclear. With 6 bases removed from V and 1 base from J, the gap between germline ends came to 9 bases. This CDR3 region has 13 residues. Looked up from germline, CDR1 is MNHEY and CDR2 is SVGAGI. The CDR3 DNA reads TGTGCCAGCAGCCGCCGGGGGAACACTGAAGCTTTCTTT. It encodes CASSRRGNTEAFF.

The chain joins TRBV19 to TRBJ1-1, with D unclear. Trimming pared 5 bases from V and 1 base from J, leaving 17 bases between. CDR1 is LNHDA, CDR2 SQIVND, per germline (reference sequence). The CDR3 sequence is 16 residues long. CDR3 in DNA: TGTGCCAGTAGTCTGAGGGCCTACCTGGGGAACACTGAAGCTTTCTTT. Amino acids: CASSLRAYLGNTEAFF.

The V call is TRBV12-1, the J call TRBJ2-1; the DNA was not compared with TRBD2, the D call given in the table. TRBV12-1 is recorded as a pseudogene. The CDR3 length is 16 residues. The chain's CDR3 is CASTAPFRSSYNEQFF. DNA for the CDR3: TGTGCCAGCACCGCCCCTTTTCGGAGCTCCTACAATGAGCAGTTCTTC.

The CDR3 nucleotides read TGTGCCACCAGTGCTGGTAGAGGATCCTACGAGCAGTACTTC. It translates to CATSAGRGSYEQYF. The rearrangement uses TRBV24-1 and TRBJ2-7; no definite D call. This CDR3 contains 14 residues. CDR1 is KGHDR, CDR2 SFDVKD, per germline. Trimming cost V 5 bases and J 1 base, with 11 bases left between them.

Written as DNA, the CDR3 is TGTGCCAGCAGCCGGGATGGGCTAGCGGGTAACACCGGGGAGCTGTTTTTT. Its translation is CASSRDGLAGNTGELFF. The rearrangement uses TRBV7-2 and TRBJ2-2; 8 bases align to TRBD2. CDR1 SGHTA and CDR2 FQGNSA come from the germline V gene. This CDR3 region has 17 residues. V was clipped by 5 bases and J by 2 bases; unmatched bases: 10.

This sequence joins TRBV6-5 and TRBJ1-5; D is unresolved. Per the germline V gene, CDR1 is MNHEY and CDR2 is SVGAGI. CDR3 length: 14 residues. V lost 10 bases and J 0 bases, leaving 13 bases between the germline ends. CDR3 sequence (DNA): TGTGCCACCCAAGAGCAATATAGCAATCAGCCCCAGCATTTT. Its protein product is CATQEQYSNQPQHF.